This entry describes one T cell receptor (beta chain). Germline V gives CDR1 MNHNY, CDR2 SVGAGI (reference sequence). This CDR3 contains 15 residues. Trimming at V came to 6 bases and at J to 7 bases, leaving 10 bases not matched to a gene. The PCR contained 60 Vbeta and 13 Jbeta primers. The method was immunoSEQ multiplex PCR; TCRdb's version includes in-frame clones alone and lacks a portion of them. The profile covers 90,000 to 150,000 clones, with 80% to 90% appearing a single time and 1.5% to 2% taken by the ten largest. This sample is part of a study of cytomegalovirus exposure and HLA in healthy donors.

The sequence derives from a man between 40 and 49 years old in good health and CMV-seronegative. The chain recombines TRBV6-6 with TRBJ2-1; TRBD2 matches 9 bases. Material: PBMCs. This CDR3 is CASSAGLAIRNEQFF. The DNA of the CDR3 is TGTGCCAGCAGCGCAGGACTAGCGATTAGGAATGAGCAGTTCTTC.